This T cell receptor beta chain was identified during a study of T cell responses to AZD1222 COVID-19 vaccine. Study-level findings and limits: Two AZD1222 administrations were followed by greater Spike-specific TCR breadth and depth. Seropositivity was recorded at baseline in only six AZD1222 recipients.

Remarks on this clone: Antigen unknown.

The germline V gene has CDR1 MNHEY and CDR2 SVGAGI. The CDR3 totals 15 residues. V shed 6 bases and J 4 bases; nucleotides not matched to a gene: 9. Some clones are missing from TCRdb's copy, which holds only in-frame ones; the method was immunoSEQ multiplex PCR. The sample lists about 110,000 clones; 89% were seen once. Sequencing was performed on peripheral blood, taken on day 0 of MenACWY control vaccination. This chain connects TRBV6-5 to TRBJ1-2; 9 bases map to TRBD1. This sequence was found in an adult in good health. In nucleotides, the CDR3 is TGTGCCAGCAGCAGCCGGGACAGGGAGGGCTATGGCTACACCTTC. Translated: CASSSRDREGYGYTF.